In its sample, the clone carrying this T cell receptor beta chain was seen once. The method was immunoSEQ multiplex PCR; TCRdb's version includes in-frame clones alone and lacks a portion of them. The sample records around 250,000 clones, more than 85% being singletons. The data stem from a study of T cell responses to AZD1222 COVID-19 vaccine. The TCR was taken from an adult in good health. The sample consisted of peripheral blood, taken on day 0 of AZD1222 vaccination.

CDR3 protein: CASSIGGRVQETQYF. The DNA for the CDR3 is TGTGCCAGTAGTATTGGAGGGAGGGTTCAAGAGACCCAGTACTTC. The chain joins TRBV19 to TRBJ2-5; 7 bases fit TRBD2. The CDR3 is made up of 15 amino acids. With 3 bases clipped from V and 2 bases from J, the junction kept 6 bases outside the gene matches. The germline CDR1 and CDR2 sequences are LNHDA and SQIVND (reference sequence).